These T cell receptor beta chains were read from a single sample in a study of blood T cell repertoires in COVID-19. The assay was immunoSEQ multiplex PCR, and TCRdb's table has in-frame clones only and misses some. The sample shows a few hundred thousand clones, 80% to 90% of them seen only once. The specimen sequenced was PBMCs or T cells enriched from blood (not recorded which). These TCRs come from a woman aged 18-30 years who had recovered from COVID-19. The CDR3 runs from the conserved cysteine through the conserved F or W. Fields, in order: D gene, V gene, J gene, clone size, CDR3 protein, CDR3 DNA. A D gene is named only where the DNA matches it firmly. Rows may omit the clone size; those that give it use once, few, many or a size class.

>TRBD1|TRBV2|TRBJ1-2|.
CASQRQGGYGYTF
TGTGCCAGCCAGAGACAGGGCGGCTATGGCTACACCTTC
>TRBD1|TRBV6-5|TRBJ1-6|.
CASRRGQDPNSPLHF
TGTGCCAGCAGGAGGGGACAGGACCCAAACTCCCCCCTCCACTTT
>.|TRBV5-1|TRBJ2-5|.
CASSLAGGDQETQYF
TGCGCCAGCAGCTTGGCCGGGGGTGATCAAGAGACCCAGTACTTC
>.|TRBV7-2|TRBJ2-5|.
CASSKPPRETQYF
TGTGCCAGCAGCAAACCCCCCAGAGAGACCCAGTACTTC
>.|TRBV27|TRBJ2-4|.
CASSPAQVLAKNIQYF
TGTGCCAGCAGTCCTGCCCAGGTGCTAGCCAAAAACATTCAGTACTTC
>TRBD1|TRBV6-5|TRBJ2-5|.
CASSYETGLKTQYF
TGTGCCAGCAGTTATGAGACAGGGTTAAAGACCCAGTACTTC
>.|TRBV5-5|TRBJ2-7|.
CASSLASYEQYF
TGTGCCAGCAGCTTGGCTTCCTACGAGCAGTACTTC
>.|TRBV21-1|TRBJ2-7|.
CASSKRRTGSYEQYF
TGTGCCAGCAGCAAAAGGAGGACCGGCTCCTACGAGCAGTACTTC
>TRBD1|TRBV6-5|TRBJ1-2|.
CASSLTGDREEGYTF
TGTGCCAGCAGCCTAACGGGGGACAGGGAGGAAGGCTACACCTTC
>TRBD1|TRBV7-8|TRBJ1-2|.
CASSLERGLYGYTF
TGTGCCAGCAGCTTAGAGAGGGGGCTATATGGCTACACCTTC
>.|TRBV5-1|TRBJ1-1|.
CASSLGGLTEAFF
TGCGCCAGCAGCTTGGGAGGCCTGACGGAAGCTTTCTTT
>TRBD1|TRBV28|TRBJ2-5|.
CASSMLTGGGETQYF
TGTGCCAGCAGTATGCTGACAGGGGGCGGCGAGACCCAGTACTTC
>.|TRBV3-1/TRBV3-2|TRBJ2-1|.
CASSQGGAHNEQFF
TGTGCCAGCAGCCAAGGGGGCGCCCACAATGAGCAGTTCTTC
>TRBD2|TRBV3-1/TRBV3-2|TRBJ2-3|few
CASSPGLAGGTDTQYF
TGTGCCAGCAGCCCTGGACTAGCGGGGGGCACAGATACGCAGTATTTT
>.|TRBV21-1|TRBJ1-2|.
CASSKQGAEGYTF
TGTGCCAGCAGCAAACAGGGGGCAGAGGGCTACACCTTC
>TRBD2|TRBV6-5|TRBJ2-1|.
CASHGGATRFF
TGTGCCAGCCACGGGGGGGCGACGCGGTTCTTC
>.|TRBV28|TRBJ1-2|.
CASSGKAGGYTF
TGTGCCAGCAGTGGAAAGGCGGGAGGCTACACCTTC
>.|TRBV2|TRBJ1-1|.
CASLRRRQANTEAFF
TGTGCCAGCTTGCGGCGCCGACAGGCGAACACTGAAGCTTTCTTT
>.|TRBV9|TRBJ1-1|.
CASSALSGLNTEAFF
TGTGCCAGCAGCGCCCTTTCAGGGTTGAACACTGAAGCTTTCTTT
>.|TRBV6-6|TRBJ2-1|many
CASSPSRNEQFF
TGTGCCAGCAGCCCCTCACGGAATGAGCAGTTCTTC
>TRBD1|TRBV27|TRBJ1-5|.
CASIQGAYNQPQHF
TGTGCCAGCATCCAGGGGGCGTACAATCAGCCCCAGCATTTT
>.|TRBV7-2|TRBJ1-2|.
CASSLGAGDIYGYTF
TGTGCCAGCAGCTTAGGGGCAGGGGACATCTATGGCTACACCTTC
>.|TRBV6-5|TRBJ1-2|.
CASSYLGRVDYGYTF
TGTGCCAGCAGTTACTTGGGCAGGGTGGACTATGGCTACACCTTC
>TRBD2|TRBV4-1|TRBJ2-7|.
CASSRRTSGGNEQYF
TGCGCCAGCAGCCGCAGGACTAGCGGGGGGAACGAGCAGTACTTC
>TRBD1|TRBV7-9|TRBJ1-1|.
CASSPSGGTEAFF
TGTGCCAGCAGCCCCTCAGGGGGAACTGAAGCTTTCTTT
>.|TRBV5-6|TRBJ1-3|.
CASSFYSWEEGNTIYF
TGTGCCAGCAGCTTTTATTCTTGGGAGGAAGGAAACACCATATATTTT
>.|TRBV2|TRBJ2-5|.
CASSEPPGETQYF
TGTGCCAGCAGTGAGCCCCCGGGAGAGACCCAGTACTTC
>.|TRBV7-2|TRBJ1-4|.
CASSLAKFMAANPSHHEKLFF
TGTGCCAGCAGCTTAGCCAAGTTTATGGCAGCGAATCCCTCCCATCATGAAAAACTGTTTTTT
>.|TRBV5-1|TRBJ2-7|.
CASSFAGEQYF
TGCGCCAGCAGCTTTGCCGGCGAGCAGTACTTC
>.|TRBV7-3|TRBJ2-1|.
CASSLSAFTLGEQFF
TGTGCCAGCAGCTTAAGTGCTTTCACCTTGGGCGAGCAGTTCTTC
>.|TRBV19|TRBJ1-2|.
CASRGGRGYGYTF
TGTGCCAGTAGAGGTGGCAGGGGCTATGGCTACACCTTC
>.|TRBV6-2/TRBV6-3|TRBJ1-4|.
CASSSGQIPEKLFF
TGTGCCAGCAGTTCAGGACAGATTCCAGAAAAACTGTTTTTT